The rows below give T cell receptor beta chains drawn from one sample of a study of cytomegalovirus exposure and HLA in healthy donors. Assay: immunoSEQ multiplex PCR; the TCRdb copy retains only in-frame clones and omits some. The sample records 150,000 to 200,000 clones, 87% being singletons. Input material: PBMCs. All receptors derive from a boy between 2 and 10 years old in good health and CMV-seronegative. Both conserved end residues are part of each CDR3. Fields, in order: D gene, CDR3 length, J gene, V gene, CDR3 DNA, CDR3 protein. D genes are given only for firm matches.

>-|14|TRBJ2-1|TRBV5-1
TGCGCCACTTCTCCGGGGAGCCGAGACAATGAGCAGTTCTTC
CATSPGSRDNEQFF
>TRBD1|14|TRBJ2-7|TRBV6-5
TGTGCCAGCAGTTTATCGGGACAGCTCTACGAGCAGTACTTC
CASSLSGQLYEQYF
>-|16|TRBJ2-5|TRBV7-9
TGTGCCAGCAGCTTAGCGGGGGGAACCCATTCGAAGACCCAGTACTTC
CASSLAGGTHSKTQYF
>TRBD2|16|TRBJ2-5|TRBV2
TGTGCCAGCAGTTCGGGACTAGCGGGGGGGCGTAAGACCCAGTACTTC
CASSSGLAGGRKTQYF
>-|14|TRBJ1-5|TRBV5-1
TGCGCCAGCAGCTTCGGAGGGGAGAATCAGCCCCAGCATTTT
CASSFGGENQPQHF
>TRBD2|17|TRBJ2-1|TRBV5-7
TGTGCCAGCAGCATTAATCGCGGGAGGCTCCCCCCGAATGAGCAGTTCTTC
CASSINRGRLPPNEQFF
>TRBD1|14|TRBJ2-3|TRBV7-2
TGTGCCAGCAGCTTTAGGGACAGTCACGGTACGCAGTATTTT
CASSFRDSHGTQYF
>-|17|TRBJ2-2|TRBV5-6
TGTGCCAGCAGCCCCGGGGCAGGGCTGGAGGGTACCGGGGAGCTGTTTTTT
CASSPGAGLEGTGELFF
>-|15|TRBJ1-5|TRBV5-1
TGCGCCAGCAGCTTGGCGGGAGGTAGTGATCAGCCCCAGCATTTT
CASSLAGGSDQPQHF
>TRBD1|17|TRBJ1-5|TRBV12-5
TGTGCTAGTGGTTTGCCCCCGGGACAGGGGGCTAATCAGCCCCAGCATTTT
CASGLPPGQGANQPQHF
>-|12|TRBJ2-7|TRBV28
TGTGCCAGCAGTTTTCCGGGATCCGAGCAGTACTTC
CASSFPGSEQYF
>-|12|TRBJ1-1|TRBV13
TGTGCCAGCAGCTTAGGCTCCCAGGTCGCTTTCTTT
CASSLGSQVAFF
>TRBD2|17|TRBJ2-1|TRBV28
TGTGCCAGCAGATTTACTAGCGGGAGGGCGAGGCTCAATGAGCAGTTCTTC
CASRFTSGRARLNEQFF